The subject of this entry is one T cell receptor (beta chain). Its antigen is currently unknown. This record comes from a study of cytomegalovirus exposure and HLA in healthy donors. On the study more broadly: Tens of millions of unique TCRs, all from HLA-typed donors, were included in an early release of the data. Overall study results and limits: The records held CMV serostatus as the only immune exposure information. With later analysis, a missense DCLRE1C variant became linked to TCR beta V- and J-gene trimming.

J gave up 5 bases and V 5 bases, and 3 bases lay outside the gene matches. Germline CDR1 and CDR2: LNHDA and SQIVND (reference sequence). CDR3 size: 13 residues. The study ran its PCR with 60 Vbeta and 13 Jbeta primers. In the original processing: About 10 million of tens of millions of unique TCR beta chains were shared, per a later count. Profiling relied on immunoSEQ multiplex PCR, and the TCRdb table lists in-frame clones only, not all of them. V and J calls and clone size are those listed in that table; D and trimming were worked out from the DNA. The data hold about 190,000 clones, with more than 75% observed a single time.

The receptor was derived from a young man in good health and CMV-seronegative. Material for sequencing was PBMCs. This chain uses TRBV19 with TRBJ1-5, with 7 bases identical to TRBD1. In DNA form, the CDR3 reads TGTGCCAGTAGTGTACAGGGGTATCAGCCCCAGCATTTT. Amino acid sequence: CASSVQGYQPQHF.